The rows below give T cell receptor beta chains drawn from one sample of a study of blood T cell repertoires in COVID-19. Method: immunoSEQ multiplex PCR; TCRdb's copy keeps in-frame clones and lacks some. In the table there are 95,000 to 110,000 clones, around 90% of which are singletons. The sequenced sample was peripheral blood. These receptors were collected from a human donor in a cohort sampled during active COVID-19. Each CDR3 is given with its conserved first and last residue. The D gene is left open where the match is weak. Part of the rows lack a size; the others show once, few, many or a class for expanded clones.

v_call	cdr3_length	clone_size	j_call	d_call	cdr3_aa	cdr3_nt
TRBV5-8	17	NA	TRBJ2-2	TRBD2	CASSFPGLAGPSGELFF	TGTGCCAGCAGTTTTCCGGGACTAGCGGGACCGAGCGGGGAGCTGTTTTTT
TRBV18	16	NA	TRBJ2-3	NA	CASSPPVGTRGDTQYF	TGTGCCAGCTCACCACCGGTAGGCACCCGGGGAGATACGCAGTATTTT
TRBV5-1	15	NA	TRBJ2-7	NA	CASSLEQGTSYEQYF	TGCGCCAGCAGCTTGGAGCAGGGAACCTCCTACGAGCAGTACTTC
TRBV20-1	11	NA	TRBJ2-1	TRBD2	CSAQKRDEQFF	TGCAGTGCTCAAAAGCGGGACGAGCAGTTCTTC
TRBV12-5	16	NA	TRBJ2-3	TRBD1	CASGQGQRASTDTQYF	TGTGCTAGTGGCCAGGGACAGCGCGCTAGCACAGATACGCAGTATTTT
TRBV5-1	19	once	TRBJ2-3	TRBD1	CASSLLPGQGNRSTDTQYF	TGCGCCAGCAGCTTGCTACCGGGACAGGGAAATCGTAGCACAGATACGCAGTATTTT
TRBV18	15	NA	TRBJ1-1	NA	CASSPPSGFKSEAFF	TGTGCCAGCTCACCACCATCAGGGTTTAAATCTGAAGCTTTCTTT
TRBV4-3	16	few	TRBJ2-2	TRBD2	CASSREAGGDTGELFF	TGCGCCAGCAGCCGAGAAGCGGGAGGAGACACCGGGGAGCTGTTTTTT
TRBV23-1	16	once	TRBJ2-5	TRBD1	CASSPNGTGERETQYF	TGCGCCAGCAGCCCGAACGGGACAGGGGAGAGGGAGACCCAGTACTTC
TRBV28	12	NA	TRBJ1-5	NA	CGSRGSNQPQHF	TGTGGATCCCGAGGGAGTAATCAGCCCCAGCATTTT
TRBV6-1	17	NA	TRBJ1-1	TRBD1	CASSDRDRGRFNTEAFF	TGTGCCAGCAGTGACCGGGACAGGGGGCGGTTCAACACTGAAGCTTTCTTT
TRBV7-9	15	NA	TRBJ2-5	TRBD1	CASSSGTGGSETQYF	TGTGCCAGCAGCTCAGGGACAGGGGGCAGTGAGACCCAGTACTTC
TRBV3-1/TRBV3-2	17	NA	TRBJ1-4	TRBD1	CASSQDGMGTGFEKLFF	TGTGCCAGCAGCCAAGATGGTATGGGGACAGGGTTTGAAAAACTGTTTTTT
TRBV11-3	16	NA	TRBJ2-3	TRBD2	CASSRKLAGTTDTQYF	TGTGCCAGCAGCCGGAAACTAGCGGGTACCACAGATACGCAGTATTTT
TRBV7-2	18	NA	TRBJ2-3	TRBD2	CASSLVLAGAGGQDTQYF	TGTGCCAGCAGCTTAGTCCTCGCTGGAGCGGGAGGGCAGGATACGCAGTATTTT
TRBV9	14	NA	TRBJ2-7	TRBD2	CASSVGGSSYEQYF	TGTGCCAGCAGCGTAGGCGGGAGCTCCTACGAGCAGTACTTC
TRBV4-2	17	once	TRBJ1-2	NA	CASSQGQGAVRRGGYTF	TGTGCCAGCAGCCAAGGGCAAGGAGCGGTACGCCGGGGAGGCTACACCTTC
TRBV5-1	15	NA	TRBJ1-5	TRBD1	CASSSEGTGSEPQHF	TGCGCCAGCAGCTCCGAGGGGACAGGGAGTGAGCCCCAGCATTTT
TRBV9	13	NA	TRBJ1-1	NA	CASSGGVPTEAFF	TGTGCCAGCAGTGGAGGGGTGCCCACTGAAGCTTTCTTT
TRBV18	14	NA	TRBJ2-1	TRBD1	CASSQGQAVNEQFF	TGTGCCAGCTCACAGGGACAGGCGGTCAATGAGCAGTTCTTC
TRBV29-1	12	once	TRBJ1-1	TRBD1	CSAGQMNTEAFF	TGCAGCGCGGGACAGATGAACACTGAAGCTTTCTTT
TRBV3-1/TRBV3-2	16	NA	TRBJ2-1	NA	CASSQGPGVGWNEQFF	TGTGCCAGCAGCCAAGGGCCAGGGGTTGGTTGGAATGAGCAGTTCTTC
TRBV5-1	14	once	TRBJ2-5	NA	CASSLAGGQETQYF	TGCGCCAGCAGCTTGGCAGGGGGGCAAGAGACCCAGTACTTC
TRBV4-1	15	NA	TRBJ2-7	TRBD2	CASSRTGTSGSQQYF	TGCGCCAGCAGCCGCACGGGGACTAGCGGTTCCCAGCAGTACTTC
TRBV21-1	15	NA	TRBJ2-7	NA	CASRGPDLGPYEQYF	TGTGCCAGCAGAGGCCCTGACCTGGGCCCCTACGAGCAGTACTTC
TRBV10-1	18	NA	TRBJ1-2	NA	CASSAVWGVKGPNYGYTF	TGCGCCAGCAGTGCGGTGTGGGGGGTGAAAGGTCCAAACTATGGCTACACCTTC
TRBV15	16	NA	TRBJ1-2	NA	CATSRPPAGPNYGYTF	TGTGCCACCAGCAGACCCCCAGCAGGCCCTAACTATGGCTACACCTTC
TRBV19	13	NA	TRBJ1-1	TRBD1	CASRDRDRVRAFF	TGTGCCAGTAGAGACCGGGACAGGGTGCGAGCTTTCTTT
TRBV29-1	13	NA	TRBJ1-1	NA	CSVDRHVNTEAFF	TGCAGCGTTGACAGACACGTGAACACTGAAGCTTTCTTT
TRBV4-1	16	NA	TRBJ1-2	TRBD1	CASSLGDRGKSYGYTF	TGCGCCAGCAGCCTAGGGGACAGGGGGAAGAGCTATGGCTACACCTTC
TRBV2	16	few	TRBJ2-2	NA	CASSAGSPWRTGELFF	TGTGCCAGCAGTGCGGGGTCCCCCTGGAGGACCGGGGAGCTGTTTTTT
TRBV24-1	13	NA	TRBJ2-3	NA	CATSWGSTDTQYF	TGTGCCACCAGTTGGGGCAGCACAGATACGCAGTATTTT
TRBV18	16	once	TRBJ2-1	TRBD2	CASSPLPSGRASEQFF	TGTGCCAGCTCACCACTCCCTAGCGGGAGGGCATCTGAGCAGTTCTTC
TRBV10-3	14	NA	TRBJ2-1	TRBD2	CATGPGLGNWEQFF	TGTGCCACAGGCCCGGGACTAGGGAACTGGGAGCAGTTCTTC
TRBV3-1/TRBV3-2	12	NA	TRBJ1-1	NA	CASSQVLGEAFF	TGTGCCAGCAGCCAAGTTCTCGGTGAAGCTTTCTTT
TRBV3-1/TRBV3-2	16	NA	TRBJ2-2	TRBD2	CASSQYSGGASGELFF	TGTGCCAGCAGCCAATATAGCGGGGGGGCTTCCGGGGAGCTGTTTTTT
TRBV7-3	15	NA	TRBJ2-5	TRBD2	CASSRGTTAQETQYF	TGTGCCAGCAGCCGAGGGACTACAGCCCAAGAGACCCAGTACTTC